Below are 2 T cell receptor beta chains sequenced from a single sample in a study of OX40 agonist ivuxolimab in advanced cancers. Some clones are missing from TCRdb's copy, which holds only in-frame ones; the method was immunoSEQ multiplex PCR. The repertoire consists of 45,000 to 60,000 clones, with about nine tenths occurring once and the leading ten covering 7.8%. The sample here was CD4+ or CD8+ T cells sorted from blood, taken in a trial of the OX40 agonist ivuxolimab. These receptors came from an adult with an advanced solid tumor such as melanoma, head and neck, liver or kidney cancer.

V gene TRBV4-2 combines with J gene TRBJ1-1, with TRBD1 identical over 8 bases. CDR3 length equals 15 residues. With V trimmed by 5 bases and J by 0 bases, 5 bases remained unmatched. Germline CDR1 and CDR2: LGHNA and YNFKEQ. CDR3 sequence: CASSARQGMNTEAFF. The CDR3 bases are TGTGCCAGCAGCGCGAGACAGGGGATGAACACTGAAGCTTTCTTT.

The chain has TRBV27 and TRBJ2-1, with D possibly being TRBD2 (6 bases). V dropped 1 base and J dropped 9 bases, with 31 bases sitting between them. Germline CDR1 and CDR2: MNHEY and SMNVEV (reference sequence). The CDR3 loop spans 20 amino acids. CDR3 region: CASSLLTSGPRGTGRSEQFF. CDR3 DNA: TGTGCCAGCAGTTTATTGACGAGCGGGCCAAGAGGAACGGGTAGGAGTGAGCAGTTCTTC.